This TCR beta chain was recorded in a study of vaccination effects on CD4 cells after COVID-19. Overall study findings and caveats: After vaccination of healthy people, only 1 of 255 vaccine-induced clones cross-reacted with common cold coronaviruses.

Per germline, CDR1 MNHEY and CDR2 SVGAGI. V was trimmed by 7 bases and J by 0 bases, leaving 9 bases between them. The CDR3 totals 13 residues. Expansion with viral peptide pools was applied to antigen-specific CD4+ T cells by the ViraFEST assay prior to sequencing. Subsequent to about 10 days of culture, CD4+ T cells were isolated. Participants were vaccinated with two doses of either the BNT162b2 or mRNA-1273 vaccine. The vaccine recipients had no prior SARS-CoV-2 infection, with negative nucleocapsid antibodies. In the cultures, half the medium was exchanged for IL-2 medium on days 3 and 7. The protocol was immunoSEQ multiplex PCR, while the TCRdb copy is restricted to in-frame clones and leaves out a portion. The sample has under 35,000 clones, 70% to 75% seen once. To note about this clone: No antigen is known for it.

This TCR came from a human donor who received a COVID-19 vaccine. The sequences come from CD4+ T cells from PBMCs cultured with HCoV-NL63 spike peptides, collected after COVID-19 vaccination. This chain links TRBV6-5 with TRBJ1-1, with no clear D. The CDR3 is CASTLALNTEAFF. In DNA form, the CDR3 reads TGTGCCAGCACCCTAGCCCTGAACACTGAAGCTTTCTTT.